A single sample is the source of the 24 T cell receptor beta chains below, sequenced in a study of blood T cell dynamics during melanoma immunotherapy. The method was immunoSEQ multiplex PCR; TCRdb's version includes in-frame clones alone and lacks a portion of them. The data contain 10,000 to 15,000 clones, roughly 84% of them singletons. The time point was: pre-treatment baseline. Sequenced here: blood, sampled from a patient treated with checkpoint blockade. The source is a human donor with melanoma.

This clone was detected only once. The chain links TRBV2 to TRBJ2-1; no clear D gene. Trimming removed 1 base at V and 7 bases at J, with 8 bases between. CDR1 SNHLY and CDR2 FYNNEI come from the germline V gene. This CDR3 has 13 amino acids. CDR3 region: CASSEVPMNEQFF. Here the CDR3 DNA reads TGTGCCAGCAGTGAAGTGCCTATGAATGAGCAGTTCTTC.

The rearrangement uses TRBV19 and TRBJ1-5; possibly TRBD1 for D (5 bases). Per germline, CDR1 LNHDA and CDR2 SQIVND (reference sequence). This CDR3 region has 13 residues. The V end lost 6 bases, the J end lost 7 bases, and 13 bases lay between the germline ends. CDR3 DNA sequence: TGTGCCAGTAGGCCCCAGGGAGGACAGCCCCAGCATTTT. Residues: CASRPQGGQPQHF.

This chain links TRBV15 with TRBJ2-5, with D tentatively TRBD2 (5 bases). Germline V gives CDR1 LNHNV, CDR2 YYDKDF (reference sequence). The CDR3 has 16 amino acids. The V and J ends lost 1 base and 1 base respectively, with 13 bases between them. The CDR3 bases are TGTGCCACCAGCAGAGGATCTGAGGGAGTCCAAGAGACCCAGTACTTC. Translated: CATSRGSEGVQETQYF.

This chain links TRBV9 with TRBJ1-2, with a possible D match to TRBD1 (5 bases). The V and J ends lost 0 bases and 5 bases respectively, with 14 bases between them. The CDR3 length is 15 residues. Germline loops: CDR1 SGDLS, CDR2 YYNGEE. CDR3 nucleotides: TGTGCCAGCAGCGTAGGGGTTGGGGGAAGTTATGGCTACACCTTC. Translating it yields CASSVGVGGSYGYTF.

This CDR3 is CASSSEGARNSGNTIYF. The DNA for the CDR3 is TGTGCCAGCAGCTCCGAGGGGGCGCGAAACTCTGGAAACACCATATATTTT. The rearrangement uses TRBV2 and TRBJ1-3, with TRBD1 identical over 7 bases. The ends lost 6 bases at V and 0 bases at J; junction bases unmatched: 11. Per germline, CDR1 SNHLY and CDR2 FYNNEI. The CDR3 is 17 residues long.

This chain links TRBV9 with TRBJ2-7; D assignment may be TRBD1 or TRBD2 (6 bases each). Trimming removed 0 bases at V and 5 bases at J, with 15 bases between. Germline lookup yields CDR1 SGDLS and CDR2 YYNGEE. The CDR3 covers 15 residues. The CDR3 protein is CASSVAPTGDNEQYF. The CDR3 DNA reads as TGTGCCAGCAGCGTAGCCCCTACGGGGGACAACGAGCAGTACTTC.

This clone was observed a single time. The J gene is TRBJ2-3, the V gene TRBV6-5; 9 bases are shared with TRBD1. The germline V gene encodes CDR1 MNHEY and CDR2 SVGAGI. The CDR3 totals 15 residues. V shed 6 bases, J shed 4 bases, and the junction held 8 bases outside the gene matches. The CDR3, as DNA: TGTGCCAGCAGACCCGGGACAGGGTTCTCAGATACGCAGTATTTT. As protein: CASRPGTGFSDTQYF.

This clone has only a few counts. The rearrangement uses TRBV7-9 and TRBJ2-1, with 8 bases matching TRBD2. V trimming: 5 bases; J trimming: 4 bases; junction bases outside the gene matches: 10. Germline CDR1 SEHNR, CDR2 FQNEAQ (reference sequence). There are 16 residues in the CDR3. The CDR3 here is CASSQRGGKPYNEQFF. The DNA for the CDR3 is TGTGCCAGCAGCCAACGCGGGGGGAAACCATACAATGAGCAGTTCTTC.

The gene calls are TRBV2 and TRBJ1-1, with D possibly TRBD1 on 6 matching bases. The CDR3 loop spans 13 amino acids. Germline assignment: CDR1 SNHLY and CDR2 FYNNEI. V lost 7 bases, J lost 1 base, and 10 bases lay in between. This CDR3 is CASTWTENTEAFF. For the CDR3, the DNA is TGTGCCAGCACCTGGACAGAGAACACTGAAGCTTTCTTT.

V and J are TRBV18 and TRBJ2-5; D not resolved. Per the germline V gene, CDR1 is KGHSH and CDR2 is LQKENI. There are 12 residues in the CDR3. V shed 1 base and J shed 2 bases, with 2 bases lying between them. DNA of the CDR3: TGTGCCAGCTCACCACGGCAAGAGACCCAGTACTTC. Translated: CASSPRQETQYF. Variable domain in full (rest from reference TRBV18 and TRBJ2-5): NAGVMQNPRHLVRRRGQEARLRCSPMKGHSHVYWYRQLPEEGLKFMVYLQKENIIDESGMPKERFSAEFPKEGPSILRIQQVVRGDSAAYFCASSPRQETQYFGPGTRLLVL.

V and J are TRBV13 and TRBJ2-7; D gene uncertain. The germline V gene encodes CDR1 PRHDT and CDR2 FYEKMQ (reference sequence). This CDR3 comprises 12 residues. V shed 6 bases and J shed 6 bases, with 12 bases lying between them. CDR3 DNA: TGTGCCAGCAGTCCTCCCCAGGCCGAGCAGTACTTC. As protein: CASSPPQAEQYF.

This clone was seen a handful of times. J is TRBJ1-6 and V is TRBV11-2, with unresolved D. Trimming took off 4 bases at V and 8 bases at J, with 12 bases between the two ends. The length of the CDR3 is 14 residues. Germline V gene data show CDR1 as SGHAT and CDR2 as FQNNGV. The CDR3 spells CASSSDGPYSPLHF. The CDR3 DNA is TGTGCCAGCAGCTCTGACGGGCCCTATTCACCCCTCCACTTT.

This clone turned up a few times. The chain links TRBV5-4 to TRBJ1-3; D gene unclear. Germline loops: CDR1 SGHNT, CDR2 YYREEE (reference sequence). The CDR3 runs 13 residues. V dropped 2 bases and J dropped 4 bases, with 7 bases sitting between them. This CDR3 is CASSFLEGNTIYF. The DNA for the CDR3 is TGTGCCAGCAGCTTTCTCGAGGGAAACACCATATATTTT.

The chain carries TRBV5-5 and TRBJ1-2; 7 bases are a match to TRBD1. Germline CDR1 and CDR2: SGHKS and YYEKEE (reference sequence). CDR3 size: 14 residues. J lost 4 bases, V lost 4 bases, and 7 bases had no gene match. The CDR3 is CASSVRDRGYGYTF. For the CDR3, the DNA is TGTGCCAGCAGCGTTAGGGACAGAGGCTATGGCTACACCTTC.

The chain uses TRBV28 and TRBJ2-3; 11 positions agree with TRBD2. CDR1 and CDR2 from the germline V gene are MDHEN and SYDVKM. V gave up 6 bases and J gave up 3 bases; unmatched junction bases: 8. This CDR3 contains 16 residues. DNA for the CDR3: TGTGCCAGCAGAGATACCTTAGCGGGGGGGACAGATACGCAGTATTTT. Its protein product is CASRDTLAGGTDTQYF.

In its sample, this clone was seen once. The chain links TRBV27 to TRBJ2-5; D tentatively reads TRBD1 or TRBD2 (5 bases each). This CDR3 is 15 amino acids long. Per germline, CDR1 MNHEY and CDR2 SMNVEV (reference sequence). With 6 bases removed from V and 4 bases from J, the gap between germline ends came to 18 bases. CDR3 sequence (DNA): TGTGCCAGCAGAGCCGGGACGCCAATGGGAGAGACCCAGTACTTC. It encodes CASRAGTPMGETQYF.

This chain connects TRBV7-9 to TRBJ2-1, with 14 bases matching TRBD2. Germline V lookup: CDR1 SEHNR, CDR2 FQNEAQ (reference sequence). V lost 6 bases to trimming and J lost 6 bases; unmatched junction nucleotides: 4. This CDR3 has 15 amino acids. CDR3 sequence reads: CASRSGLAGGNEQFF. The CDR3 coding sequence is TGTGCCAGCAGATCCGGACTAGCGGGGGGCAATGAGCAGTTCTTC.

This chain uses TRBV6-5 with TRBJ1-1; D is unclear. The CDR3 extends over 12 amino acids. In germline, CDR1 is MNHEY, CDR2 SVGAGI. With 7 bases removed from V and 6 bases from J, the gap between germline ends came to 12 bases. The CDR3, as DNA: TGTGCCAGCACCAATACCCACGCTGAAGCTTTCTTT. Translation gives CASTNTHAEAFF.

This chain uses TRBV19 with TRBJ2-1; 9 bases line up with TRBD1. This CDR3 is 14 amino acids long. Looked up from germline, CDR1 is LNHDA and CDR2 is SQIVND (reference sequence). The junction had 5 bases not matched to a gene; V was cut back by 3 bases and J by 8 bases. The CDR3, as DNA: TGTGCCAGTAGTATCGGGACAGGGATGGATGAGCAGTTCTTC. Translated: CASSIGTGMDEQFF.

This clone came up a few times. The CDR3 reads CAWGAPRGYTF. CDR3 nucleotides: TGTGCCTGGGGTGCGCCGCGGGGCTACACCTTC. The rearrangement uses TRBV30 and TRBJ1-2; the D is unclear. The CDR3 is made up of 11 amino acids. In germline, CDR1 is GTSNPN, CDR2 SVGIG (reference sequence). V shed 5 bases and J shed 8 bases, with 12 bases lying between them.

V is TRBV5-6 and J is TRBJ1-4; no clear D gene. V was trimmed by 7 bases and J by 12 bases, leaving 19 bases between them. The CDR3 loop spans 13 amino acids. CDR1 and CDR2 (germline): SGHDT, YYEEEE. Written as DNA, the CDR3 is TGTGCCAGCGGGCAGCCAGGAGGTTCGGAACTGTTTTTT. Protein product: CASGQPGGSELFF.

V gene TRBV19 combines with J gene TRBJ1-1; D remains ambiguous. V gave up 9 bases and J gave up 0 bases, with 11 bases separating them. Per the germline V gene, CDR1 is LNHDA and CDR2 is SQIVND (reference sequence). There are 13 residues in the CDR3. The CDR3 sequence is CASGLNMNTEAFF. DNA for the CDR3: TGTGCCAGCGGACTTAACATGAACACTGAAGCTTTCTTT.

V is TRBV7-8 and J is TRBJ2-5; D remains unclear. Looked up from germline, CDR1 is SGHVS and CDR2 is FQNEAQ. The germline V and J ends were trimmed by 5 bases and 4 bases, with 17 bases remaining between them. CDR3 length equals 15 residues. CDR3 coding DNA: TGTGCCAGCAGCCTTACGACACTGTGGAGAGAGACCCAGTACTTC. Protein sequence: CASSLTTLWRETQYF.

The V and J genes are TRBV5-6 and TRBJ1-5; D may be TRBD1 (5 bases). CDR3 length: 15 amino acids. Germline V gene data show CDR1 as SGHDT and CDR2 as YYEEEE. Trimming took 1 base from V and 4 from J, leaving 12 bases between them. The CDR3 nucleotides are TGTGCCAGCAGCTTGCAGCAGGGCAGAAATCAGCCCCAGCATTTT. Amino acid sequence: CASSLQQGRNQPQHF. Supplemented by reference TRBV5-6 and TRBJ1-5, the full variable domain reads DAGVTQSPTHLIKTRGQQVTLRCSPKSGHDTVSWYQQALGQGPQFIFQYYEEEERQRGNFPDRFSGHQFPNYSSELNVNALLLGDSALYLCASSLQQGRNQPQHFGDGTRLSIL.